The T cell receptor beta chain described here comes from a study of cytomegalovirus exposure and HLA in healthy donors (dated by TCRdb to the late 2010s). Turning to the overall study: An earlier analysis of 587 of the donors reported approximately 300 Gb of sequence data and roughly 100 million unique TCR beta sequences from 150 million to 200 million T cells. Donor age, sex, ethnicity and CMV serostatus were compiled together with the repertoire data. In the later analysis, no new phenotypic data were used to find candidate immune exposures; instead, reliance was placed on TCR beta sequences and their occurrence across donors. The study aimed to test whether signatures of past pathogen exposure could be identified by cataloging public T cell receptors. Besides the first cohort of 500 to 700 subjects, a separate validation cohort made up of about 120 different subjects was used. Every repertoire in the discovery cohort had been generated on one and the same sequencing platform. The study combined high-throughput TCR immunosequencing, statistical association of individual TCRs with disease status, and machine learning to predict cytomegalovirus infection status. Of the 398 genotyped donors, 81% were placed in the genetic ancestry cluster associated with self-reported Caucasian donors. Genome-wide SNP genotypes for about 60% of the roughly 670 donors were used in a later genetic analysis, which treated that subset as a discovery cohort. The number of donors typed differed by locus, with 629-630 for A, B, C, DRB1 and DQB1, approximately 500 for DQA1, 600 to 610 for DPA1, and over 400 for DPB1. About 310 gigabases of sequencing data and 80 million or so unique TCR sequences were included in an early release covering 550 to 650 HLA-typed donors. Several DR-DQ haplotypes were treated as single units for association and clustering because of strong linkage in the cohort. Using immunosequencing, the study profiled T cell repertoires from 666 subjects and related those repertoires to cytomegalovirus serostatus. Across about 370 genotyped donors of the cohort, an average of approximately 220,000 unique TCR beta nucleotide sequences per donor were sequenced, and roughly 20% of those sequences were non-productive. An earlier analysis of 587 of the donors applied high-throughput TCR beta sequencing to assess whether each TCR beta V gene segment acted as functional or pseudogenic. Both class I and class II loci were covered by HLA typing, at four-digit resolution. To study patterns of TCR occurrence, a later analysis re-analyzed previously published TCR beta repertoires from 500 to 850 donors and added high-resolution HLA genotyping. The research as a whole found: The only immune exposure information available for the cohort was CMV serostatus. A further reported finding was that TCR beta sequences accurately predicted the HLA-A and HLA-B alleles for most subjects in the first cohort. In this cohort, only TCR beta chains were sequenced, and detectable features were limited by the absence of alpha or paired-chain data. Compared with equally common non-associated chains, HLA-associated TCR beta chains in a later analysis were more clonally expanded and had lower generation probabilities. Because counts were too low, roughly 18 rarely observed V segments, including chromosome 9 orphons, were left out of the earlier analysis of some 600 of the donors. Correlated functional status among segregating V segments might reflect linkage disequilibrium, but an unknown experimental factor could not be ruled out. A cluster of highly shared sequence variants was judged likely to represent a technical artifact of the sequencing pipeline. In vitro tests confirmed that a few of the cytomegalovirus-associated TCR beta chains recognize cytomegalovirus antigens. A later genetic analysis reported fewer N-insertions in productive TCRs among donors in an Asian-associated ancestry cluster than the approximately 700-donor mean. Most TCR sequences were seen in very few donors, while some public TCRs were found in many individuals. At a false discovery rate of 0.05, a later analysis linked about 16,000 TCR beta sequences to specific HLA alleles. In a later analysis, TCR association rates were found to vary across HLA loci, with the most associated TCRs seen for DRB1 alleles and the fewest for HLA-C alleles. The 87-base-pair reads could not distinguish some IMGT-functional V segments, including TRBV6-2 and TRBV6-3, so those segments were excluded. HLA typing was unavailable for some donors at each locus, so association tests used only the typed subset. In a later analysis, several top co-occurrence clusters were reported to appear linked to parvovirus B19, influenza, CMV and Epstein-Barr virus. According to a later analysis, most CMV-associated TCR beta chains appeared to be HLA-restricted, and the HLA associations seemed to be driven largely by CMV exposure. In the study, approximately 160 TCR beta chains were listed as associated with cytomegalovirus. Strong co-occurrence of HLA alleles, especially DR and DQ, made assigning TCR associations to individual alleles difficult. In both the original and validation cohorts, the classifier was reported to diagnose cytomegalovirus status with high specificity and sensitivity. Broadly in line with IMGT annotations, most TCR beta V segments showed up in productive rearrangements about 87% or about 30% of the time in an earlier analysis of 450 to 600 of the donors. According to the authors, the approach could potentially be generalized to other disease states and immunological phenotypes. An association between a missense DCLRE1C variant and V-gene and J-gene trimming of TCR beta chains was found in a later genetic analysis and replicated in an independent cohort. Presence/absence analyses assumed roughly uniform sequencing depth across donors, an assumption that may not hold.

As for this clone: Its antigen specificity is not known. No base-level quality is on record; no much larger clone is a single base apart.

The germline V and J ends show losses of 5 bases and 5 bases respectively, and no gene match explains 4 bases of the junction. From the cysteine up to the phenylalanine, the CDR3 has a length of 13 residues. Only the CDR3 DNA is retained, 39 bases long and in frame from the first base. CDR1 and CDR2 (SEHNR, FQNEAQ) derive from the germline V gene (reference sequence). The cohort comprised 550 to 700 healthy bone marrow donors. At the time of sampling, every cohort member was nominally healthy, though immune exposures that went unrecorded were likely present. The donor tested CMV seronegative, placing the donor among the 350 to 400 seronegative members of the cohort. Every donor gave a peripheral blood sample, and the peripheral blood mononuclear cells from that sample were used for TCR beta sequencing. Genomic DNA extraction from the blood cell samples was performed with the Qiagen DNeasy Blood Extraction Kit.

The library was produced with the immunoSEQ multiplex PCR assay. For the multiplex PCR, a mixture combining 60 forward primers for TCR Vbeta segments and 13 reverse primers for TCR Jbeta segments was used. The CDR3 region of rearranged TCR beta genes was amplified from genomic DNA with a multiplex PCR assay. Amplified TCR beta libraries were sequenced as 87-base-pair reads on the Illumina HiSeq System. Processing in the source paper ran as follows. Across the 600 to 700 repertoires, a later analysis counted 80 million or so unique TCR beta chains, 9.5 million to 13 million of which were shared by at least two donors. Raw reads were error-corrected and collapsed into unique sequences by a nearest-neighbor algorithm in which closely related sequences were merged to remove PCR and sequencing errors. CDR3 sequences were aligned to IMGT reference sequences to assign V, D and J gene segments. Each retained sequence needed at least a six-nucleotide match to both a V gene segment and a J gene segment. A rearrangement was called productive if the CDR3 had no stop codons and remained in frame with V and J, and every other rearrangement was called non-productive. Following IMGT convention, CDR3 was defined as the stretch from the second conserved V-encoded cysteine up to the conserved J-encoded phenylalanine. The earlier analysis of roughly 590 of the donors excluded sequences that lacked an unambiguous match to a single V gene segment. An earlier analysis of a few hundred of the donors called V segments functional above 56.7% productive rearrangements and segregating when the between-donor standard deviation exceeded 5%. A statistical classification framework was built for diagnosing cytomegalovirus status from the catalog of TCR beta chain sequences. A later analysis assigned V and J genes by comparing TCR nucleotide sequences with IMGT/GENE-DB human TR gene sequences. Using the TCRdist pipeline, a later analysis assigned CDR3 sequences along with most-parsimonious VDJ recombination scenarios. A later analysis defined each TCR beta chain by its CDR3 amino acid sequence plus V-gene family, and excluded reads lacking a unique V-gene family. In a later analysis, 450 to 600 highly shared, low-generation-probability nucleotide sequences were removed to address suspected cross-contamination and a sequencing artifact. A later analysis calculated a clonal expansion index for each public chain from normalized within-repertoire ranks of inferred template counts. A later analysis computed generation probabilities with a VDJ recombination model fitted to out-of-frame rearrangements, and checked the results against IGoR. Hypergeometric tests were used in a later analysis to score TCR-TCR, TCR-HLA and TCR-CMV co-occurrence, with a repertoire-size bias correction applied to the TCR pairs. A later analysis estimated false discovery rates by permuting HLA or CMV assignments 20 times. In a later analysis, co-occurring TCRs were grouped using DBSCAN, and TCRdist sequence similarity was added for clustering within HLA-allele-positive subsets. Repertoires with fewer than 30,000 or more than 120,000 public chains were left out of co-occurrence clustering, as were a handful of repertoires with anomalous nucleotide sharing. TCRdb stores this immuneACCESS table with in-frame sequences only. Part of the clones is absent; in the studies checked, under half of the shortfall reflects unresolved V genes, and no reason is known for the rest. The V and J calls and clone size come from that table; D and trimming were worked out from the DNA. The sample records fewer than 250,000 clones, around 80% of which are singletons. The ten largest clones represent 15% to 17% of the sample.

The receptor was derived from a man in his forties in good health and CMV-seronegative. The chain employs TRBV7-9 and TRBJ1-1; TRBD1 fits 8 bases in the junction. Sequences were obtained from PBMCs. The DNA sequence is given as TGTGCCAGCAGCCTGGACAGGGCGACTGAAGCTTTCTTT. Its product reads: CASSLDRATEAFF.